The T cell receptor beta chain under discussion was sequenced for a study of CD8 T cells in Susac syndrome. Notes on the study in general: The study recognized that its TCR sequencing and HLA analysis covered a relatively small number of individuals.

From blood CD8+ and CD4+ T cells, the TCR beta chain was sequenced. While CD8+ and CD4+ T cells were isolated negatively, TEMRA cells were enriched by FACS. Germline CDR1 SGHRS, CDR2 YFSETQ. CDR3 length: 15 amino acids. Trimming pared 4 bases from V and 1 base from J, leaving 13 bases between. Regarding this clonotype: Its matching antigen is unknown.

Random hexamers served to reverse transcribe about 0.45 to 1 ug RNA. Amplification of TCR beta CDR3 across 54 Vbeta and 13 Jbeta was performed with immunoSEQ multiplex PCR. TCRdb reanalysed the immunoSEQ multiplex PCR reads using MiXCR and keeps one entry per CDR3 protein. The repertoire includes about 160,000 distinct CDR3 sequences, around 93% of them detected once, and just over 0.13% sits in the top ten. What was sequenced was CD4+ T cells from PBMCs. The chain links TRBV5-1 to TRBJ2-3; possible D gene TRBD2, 6 bases. This TCR derives from a human donor in good health. This CDR3 reads CASSIGTPRTDTQYF. DNA for the CDR3: TGCGCCAGCAGCATAGGGACTCCTCGCACAGATACGCAGTATTTT.